The 24 T cell receptor beta chains below come from one sample, sequenced in a study of T cell responses to AZD1222 COVID-19 vaccine. The protocol was immunoSEQ multiplex PCR, while the TCRdb copy is restricted to in-frame clones and leaves out a portion. In the table there are 140,000 to 150,000 clones, roughly 84% of which are singletons. This specimen consisted of peripheral blood, obtained 28 days after the second AZD1222 dose. The receptors were gathered from an adult who received the AZD1222 COVID-19 vaccine.

V is TRBV24-1 and J is TRBJ1-4; the D is unclear. CDR1 is KGHDR, CDR2 SFDVKD, per germline. The CDR3 spans 13 residues. The V and J ends lost 4 bases and 7 bases respectively, with 9 bases between them. The chain's CDR3 is CATSDSRAEKLFF. CDR3 nucleotide sequence: TGTGCCACCAGTGACTCGAGGGCTGAAAAACTGTTTTTT.

The chain combines TRBV6-1 with TRBJ1-4; D is unclear. Trimming removed 4 bases at V and 8 bases at J, with 14 bases between. CDR1 and CDR2 (germline): MNHNS, SASEGT. This CDR3 spans 14 amino acids. The CDR3 DNA follows: TGTGCCAGCAGTGCCACGGGGAGGAGAGAAAAACTGTTTTTT. This codes for CASSATGRREKLFF.

This clone was detected only a few times. V is TRBV4-1 and J is TRBJ1-5, with D unclear. Germline lookup yields CDR1 MGHRA and CDR2 YSYEKL. The V gene lost 2 bases and the J gene lost 3 bases, with 8 bases spanning the gap. This CDR3 is 14 amino acids long. The CDR3 DNA follows: TGCGCCAGCAGCCAATTGGGTTCCAATCAGCCCCAGCATTTT. It translates to CASSQLGSNQPQHF.

The chain joins TRBV12-1 to TRBJ2-2; TRBD1 was called by the table and not checked on the DNA. TRBV12-1 is a pseudogene segment. The CDR3 consists of 16 residues. CDR3 nucleotides: TGTGCCAGCAGCCTGGGACAGGCGGTGAACACCGGGGAGCTGTTTTTT. Protein sequence: CASSLGQAVNTGELFF.

V and J are TRBV28 and TRBJ2-1, with D uncertain. Between the trimmed V and J ends, which lost 5 bases and 7 bases, there was a span of 9 bases. CDR1 is MDHEN and CDR2 is SYDVKM in the germline V gene. The CDR3 covers 12 residues. The CDR3 sequence is CASSPRRNEQFF. DNA for the CDR3: TGTGCCAGCAGTCCCCGAAGGAATGAGCAGTTCTTC.

The chain carries TRBV9 and TRBJ2-5, with D perhaps being TRBD1 or TRBD2 (5 bases each). Per the germline V gene, CDR1 is SGDLS and CDR2 is YYNGEE. Trimming left V 4 bases short and J 4 bases short, with 20 bases between. The CDR3 is 16 amino acids. For the CDR3, the DNA is TGTGCCAGCAGCACACCGGGCGCCGTGAGGGGAGAGACCCAGTACTTC. This gives the protein CASSTPGAVRGETQYF. The full variable domain, its missing parts supplied by reference TRBV9 and TRBJ2-5, is DSGVTQTPKHLITATGQRVTLRCSPRSGDLSVYWYQQSLDQGLQFLIQYYNGEERAKGNILERFSAQQFPDLHSELNLSSLELGDSALYFCASSTPGAVRGETQYFGPGTRLLVL.

The CDR3 coding sequence is TGTGCCAGCAGCAGGACAGAGACTAACTATGGCTACACCTTC. Amino acid sequence: CASSRTETNYGYTF. The chain is built from TRBV6-5 and TRBJ1-2, with TRBD1 as a possible D gene (6 bases). This CDR3 contains 14 residues. From germline, CDR1 is MNHEY and CDR2 SVGAGI. The V end was cut by 6 bases, the J end by 0 bases, with 11 bases between.

The chain combines TRBV5-1 with TRBJ2-1; 10 bases are a match to TRBD2. This CDR3 is 15 amino acids long. V lost 4 bases and J lost 4; bases outside the gene matches: 5. Germline V gene data show CDR1 as SGHRS and CDR2 as YFSETQ. CDR3 amino acids: CASSLLTSGYNEQFF. The CDR3 DNA sequence: TGCGCCAGCAGCCTCCTGACTAGCGGGTACAATGAGCAGTTCTTC.

This clone appeared once. The rearrangement uses TRBV4-1 and TRBJ1-2, with D possibly TRBD1 on 5 matching bases. Germline V CDR1 and CDR2: MGHRA, YSYEKL. V was pared by 0 bases and J by 8 bases, with 19 bases between. The CDR3 extends over 16 amino acids. CDR3 nucleotides: TGCGCCAGCAGCCAAGATGCCGGGACTACGGCCGGAGGCTACACCTTC. Its translation: CASSQDAGTTAGGYTF.

V usage is TRBV7-8 and J usage is TRBJ1-4; unclear D gene. The CDR3 contains 13 residues. Trimming took 5 bases from V and 10 from J, leaving 14 bases between them. From germline, CDR1 is SGHVS and CDR2 FQNEAQ. In DNA, the CDR3 is TGTGCCAGCAGCCCAGGTCCTCTCGGAAAACTGTTTTTT. It encodes CASSPGPLGKLFF.

In its sample, this clone was seen a few times. V gene TRBV7-2 combines with J gene TRBJ2-4; TRBD2 is a possible D gene (5 bases). The CDR3 runs to 15 residues. The V gene lost 5 bases and the J gene lost 3 bases, with 14 bases spanning the gap. CDR1 SGHTA and CDR2 FQGNSA come from the germline V gene. The CDR3 is CASSPPGSNKNIQYF. CDR3 in DNA: TGTGCCAGCAGCCCGCCGGGGTCGAACAAAAACATTCAGTACTTC.

The J gene is TRBJ1-2, the V gene TRBV9; D uncertain. CDR1 SGDLS and CDR2 YYNGEE come from the germline V gene. The CDR3 contains 15 residues. Trimming stripped 4 bases from V and 7 bases from J, with 20 bases between. CDR3 DNA: TGTGCCAGCAGCAAGTACGGGCCTTTCGGAAGTGGCTACACCTTC. Translation: CASSKYGPFGSGYTF.

The rearrangement joins TRBV7-9 to TRBJ1-2; D unresolved. The ends were cut back, 4 bases at V and 9 bases at J, with 12 bases in the middle. CDR1 SEHNR and CDR2 FQNEAQ come from the germline V gene (reference sequence). There are 12 residues in the CDR3. Written as DNA, the CDR3 is TGTGCCAGCAGCTCCCTCGGGCTAAGCTACACCTTC. Its translation is CASSSLGLSYTF.

The rearrangement links TRBV7-8 to TRBJ2-5, with 11 bases fitting TRBD1. CDR1 and CDR2 (germline): SGHVS, FQNEAQ. The CDR3 covers 17 residues. The trim removed 7 bases at V and 1 base at J, leaving 11 bases unmatched. The CDR3 here is CASKRTGGEFGQETQYF. The CDR3 DNA reads TGTGCCAGCAAAAGGACAGGGGGCGAATTCGGCCAAGAGACCCAGTACTTC.

The chain is built from TRBV6-5 and TRBJ1-1, with 10 bases that match TRBD1. Germline lookup yields CDR1 MNHEY and CDR2 SVGAGI. V gave up 6 bases and J gave up 5 bases; unmatched junction bases: 6. The CDR3 is 14 residues long. CDR3 nucleotide sequence: TGTGCCAGCAGATTTCCGGGACAGGGGACTGAAGCTTTCTTT. It is translated as CASRFPGQGTEAFF.

V is TRBV28 and J is TRBJ1-2, with 9 bases matching TRBD1. Trimming took 6 bases from V and 7 from J; bases not matched to a gene: 9. The CDR3 is 14 residues long. Germline lookup yields CDR1 MDHEN and CDR2 SYDVKM. The CDR3 coding sequence is TGTGCCAGCAGACCCGGACAGGGGAGCGTTGGCTACACCTTC. Its protein product is CASRPGQGSVGYTF.

The chain couples TRBV19 to TRBJ1-1; possible D gene TRBD1, 5 bases. Germline V CDR1 and CDR2: LNHDA, SQIVND (reference sequence). Trimming took off 3 bases at V and 1 base at J, with 6 bases between the two ends. The CDR3 runs to 13 residues. The CDR3 DNA follows: TGTGCCAGTAGTATCAGGGAGAACACTGAAGCTTTCTTT. Encoded protein: CASSIRENTEAFF.

The V gene is TRBV6-5, the J gene TRBJ1-3, with D hard to call. The germline V gene has CDR1 MNHEY and CDR2 SVGAGI. The CDR3 spans 12 residues. V was shortened by 8 bases and J by 3 bases, with 8 bases between the two germline ends. The CDR3 is CASGSDGNTIYF. The CDR3 coding sequence is TGTGCCAGCGGGTCGGATGGAAACACCATATATTTT.

The V gene is TRBV24-1, the J gene TRBJ1-2; D unclear. V was clipped by 6 bases and J by 4 bases, with 8 bases between them. There are 12 residues in the CDR3. In germline, CDR1 is KGHDR, CDR2 SFDVKD. CDR3 DNA: TGTGCCACCAGTATGCAACCCTATGGCTACACCTTC. Translated: CATSMQPYGYTF.

The genes are TRBV5-4 and TRBJ1-5; possible D gene TRBD1, 5 bases. CDR3 length: 16 amino acids. Looked up from germline, CDR1 is SGHNT and CDR2 is YYREEE (reference sequence). V lost 1 base, J lost 2 bases, and 13 bases lay in between. This CDR3 reads CASSLFAGGGNQPQHF. As DNA, the CDR3 is TGTGCCAGCAGCTTGTTCGCCGGGGGTGGCAATCAGCCCCAGCATTTT.

The chain recombines TRBV4-2 with TRBJ2-3, with D uncertain. CDR3 length equals 12 residues. Germline V gene data show CDR1 as LGHNA and CDR2 as YNFKEQ. V dropped 5 bases and J dropped 6 bases, with 9 bases sitting between them. The CDR3 sequence is CASSSQGDTQYF. The CDR3 nucleotides are TGTGCCAGCAGCTCTCAAGGGGATACGCAGTATTTT.

The genes are TRBV18 and TRBJ1-1; tentative D call: TRBD1 (5 bases). Germline assignment: CDR1 KGHSH and CDR2 LQKENI. CDR3 length equals 14 residues. Between the trimmed V and J ends, which lost 1 base and 1 base, there was a span of 7 bases. DNA for the CDR3: TGTGCCAGCTCACCACAGGGGACGAACACTGAAGCTTTCTTT. Its protein is CASSPQGTNTEAFF.

The V gene is TRBV6-6, the J gene TRBJ2-1; 11 bases match TRBD2. The CDR3 runs to 13 residues. The V gene end was trimmed by 7 bases and the J gene end by 7 bases; junction bases not matched to a gene: 3. Germline CDR1 is MNHNY and CDR2 is SVGAGI (reference sequence). CDR3 protein: CASNPSGRNEQFF. CDR3 coding DNA: TGTGCCAGCAACCCTAGCGGGAGGAATGAGCAGTTCTTC.

This chain connects TRBV7-9 to TRBJ1-1; D is unresolved. Deletions cut 5 bases from V and 1 base from J, with 11 bases between. The CDR3 has 14 amino acids. Germline CDR1 SEHNR, CDR2 FQNEAQ (reference sequence). For the CDR3, the DNA is TGTGCCAGCAGCGGCGGATTTGGGAACACTGAAGCTTTCTTT. Amino acid sequence: CASSGGFGNTEAFF. The whole variable domain, filled in from reference TRBV7-9 and TRBJ1-1, reads DTGVSQNPRHKITKRGQNVTFRCDPISEHNRLYWYRQTLGQGPEFLTYFQNEAQLEKSRLLSDRFSAERPKGSFSTLEIQRTEQGDSAMYLCASSGGFGNTEAFFGQGTRLTVV.